This entry lists 12 T cell receptor beta chains sequenced from one sample in a study of T-cell reconstitution after alpha-beta-depleted transplantation in children. Molecular barcoding with unique molecular identifiers was used for the TCRbeta library. Via MiXCR, TCRdb re-called the PCR reads, giving one row per CDR3 protein. The sample carries almost 500,000 distinct CDR3 sequences, roughly a tenth recorded once. The starting material was PBMCs, obtained before TCRalphabeta/CD19-depleted stem cell transplant. The receptors were sampled from a child younger than 10 with inherited bone marrow failure, due to receive a stem cell transplant.

In its sample, this clonotype was seen many times. This sequence joins TRBV6-5 and TRBJ1-1; D is perhaps TRBD1 (5 bases). Germline CDR1 reads MNHEY; CDR2 reads SVGAGI. The V gene lost 4 bases and the J gene lost 1 base, with 10 bases spanning the gap. This CDR3 has 14 residues. CDR3 DNA sequence: TGTGCCAGCAGTTTATACGGGGCGAACACTGAAGCTTTCTTT. Translated, it gives CASSLYGANTEAFF.

Only a few counts were recorded for this clonotype. The V gene is TRBV27, the J gene TRBJ2-1; possible D gene TRBD1, 6 bases. This CDR3 spans 14 amino acids. Germline V lookup: CDR1 MNHEY, CDR2 SMNVEV (reference sequence). Trimming took 6 bases from V and 7 from J, leaving 16 bases between them. CDR3 sequence: CASSLTGILNEQFF. Here the CDR3 DNA reads TGTGCCAGCAGCCTGACAGGAATATTGAATGAGCAGTTCTTC.

CDR3 sequence (DNA): TGTGCCAGCTCACCACAAAGGACAGGGCAAGAGACCCAGTACTTC. It is translated as CASSPQRTGQETQYF. This chain links TRBV18 with TRBJ2-5, with TRBD1 identical over 8 bases. CDR1 is KGHSH, CDR2 LQKENI, per germline. The CDR3 has 15 residues. J was trimmed by 2 bases and V by 1 base; bases with no gene match: 3.

This clonotype occurred many times. The V call is TRBV21-1, the J call TRBJ1-1; whether TRBD1, the table's D call, matches the DNA was not checked. TRBV21-1 is recorded as a pseudogene. The CDR3 has 19 residues. CDR3 residues: CASTKPRGGDTLMNTEAFF. CDR3 DNA: TGTGCCAGCACCAAGCCGAGGGGGGGAGACACTCTCATGAACACTGAAGCTTTCTTT.

As to this clonotype: A clone one base away is much larger, so this may be a read error. The rearrangement links TRBV7-8 to TRBJ2-3; 8 positions match TRBD2. This CDR3 region has 18 residues. V dropped 5 bases and J dropped 2; count of bases not matched to a gene: 15. Germline V gene sequence: CDR1 SGHVS, CDR2 FQNEAQ. The CDR3 loop is CASSPLPGGRPTTDTQYF. CDR3 nucleotides: TGTGCCAGCAGCCCACTCCCGGGCGGGAGGCCTACCACAGATACGCAGTATTTT.

This clonotype was counted many times. Here the CDR3 DNA reads TGTGCCAGCAGCCCGGCTCCGGGACAGCTAATGAACACTGAAGCTTTCTTT. This encodes CASSPAPGQLMNTEAFF. V usage is TRBV11-2 and J usage is TRBJ1-1; 7 positions match TRBD1. The CDR3 covers 17 residues. The V gene's germline CDR1 is SGHAT and CDR2 FQNNGV. V shed 5 bases and J 0 bases; nucleotides not matched to a gene: 12.

The chain carries TRBV13 and TRBJ2-4, with D tentatively TRBD2 (5 bases). V dropped 2 bases and J dropped 5 bases, with 13 bases sitting between them. The CDR3 totals 15 residues. Germline assignment: CDR1 PRHDT and CDR2 FYEKMQ (reference sequence). The CDR3 spells CASSLPGESQNIQYF. CDR3 sequence (DNA): TGTGCCAGCAGCTTACCCGGGGAGTCCCAAAACATTCAGTACTTC.

There are many counts of this clonotype. The rearrangement joins TRBV7-9 to TRBJ2-5; 10 nucleotides agree with TRBD1. V trimming: 3 bases; J trimming: 5 bases; junction bases outside the gene matches: 6. CDR3 length: 15 amino acids. Germline assignment: CDR1 SEHNR and CDR2 FQNEAQ (reference sequence). The CDR3 DNA is TGTGCCAGCAGCTTGTCTCCGGGACAGGGGGAGACCCAGTACTTC. It encodes CASSLSPGQGETQYF.

CDR3 region: CASSLARLAGDHTQYF. The CDR3 nucleotides are TGTGCCAGCAGCTTAGCGCGACTAGCGGGAGACCATACGCAGTATTTT. This rearrangement joins TRBV7-8 to TRBJ2-3; 12 bases align to TRBD2. The CDR3 runs 16 residues. After removal of 0 bases from V and 7 bases from J, the junction contained 5 bases not matched to a gene. Germline CDR1 and CDR2: SGHVS and FQNEAQ.

At least ten counts were recorded for this clonotype. The CDR3 sequence: CASSYSSGLQSHEQFF. The CDR3 nucleotides are TGTGCCAGCAGTTACTCCAGCGGTCTCCAATCCCATGAGCAGTTCTTC. The J gene is TRBJ2-1, the V gene TRBV6-5; D is perhaps TRBD2 (5 bases). CDR1 and CDR2 from the germline V gene are MNHEY and SVGAGI. CDR3 size: 16 residues. Trimming shortened V by 0 bases and J by 8 bases, and 17 bases separated the two germline ends.

This clonotype was recorded at least ten times. V usage is TRBV29-1 and J usage is TRBJ2-5; 9 positions match TRBD2. With 6 bases clipped from V and 5 bases from J, the junction kept 4 bases outside the gene matches. The CDR3 sequence is 12 residues long. In germline, CDR1 is SQVTM, CDR2 ANQGSEA. The chain's CDR3 is CSVGGLAETQYF. In DNA, the CDR3 is TGCAGCGTGGGCGGACTAGCGGAGACCCAGTACTTC.

This clonotype was detected a few times. V and J are TRBV5-4 and TRBJ2-2, with D perhaps TRBD1 (6 bases). Trimming shortened V by 4 bases and J by 1 base, and 14 bases separated the two germline ends. This CDR3 region has 16 residues. Germline V gene data show CDR1 as SGHNT and CDR2 as YYREEE (reference sequence). CDR3 nucleotides: TGTGCCAGCAGCCCGGACCGGGGACAGAACACCGGGGAGCTGTTTTTT. Residues: CASSPDRGQNTGELFF.